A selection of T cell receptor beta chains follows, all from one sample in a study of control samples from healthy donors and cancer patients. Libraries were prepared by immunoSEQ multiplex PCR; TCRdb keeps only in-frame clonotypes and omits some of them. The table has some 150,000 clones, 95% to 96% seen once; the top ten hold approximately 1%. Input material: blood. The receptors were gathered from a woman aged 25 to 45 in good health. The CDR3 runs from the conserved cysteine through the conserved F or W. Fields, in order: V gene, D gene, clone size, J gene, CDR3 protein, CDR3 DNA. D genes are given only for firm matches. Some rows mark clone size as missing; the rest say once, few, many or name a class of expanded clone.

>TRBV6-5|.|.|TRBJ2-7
CASRLLYEQYF
TGTGCCAGCAGACTCTTGTACGAGCAGTACTTC
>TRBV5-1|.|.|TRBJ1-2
CASSFRQGRGYTF
TGCGCCAGCAGCTTTCGGCAGGGTCGCGGCTACACCTTC
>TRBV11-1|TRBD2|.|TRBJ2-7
CASSPTGLAGREQYF
TGTGCCAGCAGCCCGACGGGACTAGCGGGACGCGAGCAGTACTTC
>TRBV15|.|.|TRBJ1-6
CATSRDQSLSLHF
TGTGCCACCAGCAGAGATCAGAGCCTTTCCCTCCACTTT
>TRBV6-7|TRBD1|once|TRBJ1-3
CASSYAGGSSGNTIYF
TGTGCCAGCAGTTATGCAGGGGGGAGCTCTGGAAACACCATATATTTT
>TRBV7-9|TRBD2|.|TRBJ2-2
CASSPSGRGRSGELFF
TGTGCCAGCAGCCCCTCCGGGAGGGGGAGGTCCGGGGAGCTGTTTTTT
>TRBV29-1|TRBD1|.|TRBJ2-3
CSVELGQGADTQYF
TGCAGCGTTGAATTGGGACAGGGGGCAGATACGCAGTATTTT
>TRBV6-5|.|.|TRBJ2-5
CASRLRETQYF
TGTGCCAGCAGACTCCGGGAGACCCAGTACTTC
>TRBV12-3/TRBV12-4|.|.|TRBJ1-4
CASSRTEKLFF
TGTGCCAGCAGTAGGACAGAAAAACTGTTTTTT
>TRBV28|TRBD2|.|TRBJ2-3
CASSLISGNTQYF
TGTGCCAGCAGTTTGATTAGCGGGAATACGCAGTATTTT
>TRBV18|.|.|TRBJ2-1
CASSPPTSSYNEQFF
TGTGCCAGCTCACCACCTACTAGCTCCTACAATGAGCAGTTCTTC
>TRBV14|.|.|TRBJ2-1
CASSEDGGAYNEQFF
TGTGCCAGCAGCGAAGATGGGGGGGCATACAATGAGCAGTTCTTC
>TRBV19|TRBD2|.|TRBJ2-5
CASSILGLAGEETQYF
TGTGCCAGTAGTATATTGGGACTAGCGGGAGAAGAGACCCAGTACTTC
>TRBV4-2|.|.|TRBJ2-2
CASSQDPGASTGELFF
TGTGCCAGCAGCCAAGATCCTGGGGCCAGCACCGGGGAGCTGTTTTTT
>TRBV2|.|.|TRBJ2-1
CASSDYGSSYNEQFF
TGTGCCAGCAGTGACTACGGAAGCTCCTACAATGAGCAGTTCTTC
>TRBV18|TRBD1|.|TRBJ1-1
CASSRGQGDTEAFF
TGTGCCAGCTCACGGGGACAGGGGGACACTGAAGCTTTCTTT
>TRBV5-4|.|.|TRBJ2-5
CASSLMGSEETQYF
TGTGCCAGCAGCTTGATGGGCTCGGAAGAGACCCAGTACTTC
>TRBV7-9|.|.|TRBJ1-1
CASSLQGGEAFF
TGTGCCAGCAGCCTACAGGGTGGTGAAGCTTTCTTT
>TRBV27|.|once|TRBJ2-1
CASSLRTIYNEQFF
TGTGCCAGCAGTTTAAGGACTATCTACAATGAGCAGTTCTTC
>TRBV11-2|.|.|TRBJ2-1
CASSLGGVAAEFYNEQFF
TGTGCCAGCAGCTTAGGCGGAGTAGCAGCGGAATTTTACAATGAGCAGTTCTTC
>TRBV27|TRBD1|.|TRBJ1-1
CASKYRGATEAFF
TGTGCCAGCAAATACAGGGGCGCGACTGAAGCTTTCTTT
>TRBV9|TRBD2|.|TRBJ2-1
CASSSLLARGDEQFF
TGTGCCAGCAGCTCATTGCTTGCCCGGGGGGATGAGCAGTTCTTC
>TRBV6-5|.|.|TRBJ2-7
CASSTQSGAFYEQYF
TGTGCCAGCAGTACACAGAGCGGCGCCTTCTACGAGCAGTACTTC
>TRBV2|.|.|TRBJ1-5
CASSLTGGGQPQHF
TGTGCCAGCAGTCTCACGGGGGGCGGTCAGCCCCAGCATTTT
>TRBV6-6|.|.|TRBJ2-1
CASSYLGTDYNEQFF
TGTGCCAGCAGCTACCTCGGGACTGACTACAATGAGCAGTTCTTC
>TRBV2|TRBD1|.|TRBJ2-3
CASSGGQGSTDTQYF
TGTGCCAGCAGTGGGGGACAGGGTAGCACAGATACGCAGTATTTT
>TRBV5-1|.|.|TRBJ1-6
CASRPEDIHNSPLHF
TGCGCCAGCAGACCAGAGGACATACATAATTCACCCCTCCACTTT